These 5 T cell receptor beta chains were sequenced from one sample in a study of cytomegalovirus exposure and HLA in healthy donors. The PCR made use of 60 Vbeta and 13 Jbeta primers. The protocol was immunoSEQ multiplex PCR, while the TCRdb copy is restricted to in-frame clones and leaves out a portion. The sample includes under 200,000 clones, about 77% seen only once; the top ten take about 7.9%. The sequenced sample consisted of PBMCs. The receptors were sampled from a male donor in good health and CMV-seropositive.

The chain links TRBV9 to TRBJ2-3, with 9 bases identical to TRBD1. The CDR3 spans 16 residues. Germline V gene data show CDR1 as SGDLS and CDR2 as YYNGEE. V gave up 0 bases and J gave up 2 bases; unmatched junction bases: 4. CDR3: CASSVVGTGFTDTQYF. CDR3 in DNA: TGTGCCAGCAGCGTAGTTGGGACAGGGTTCACAGATACGCAGTATTTT.

The CDR3 loop reads CASSPWTSGGLSNSYNEQFF. The CDR3 coding sequence is TGTGCCAGTAGTCCCTGGACTAGCGGGGGGCTGTCGAACTCCTACAATGAGCAGTTCTTC. The rearrangement uses TRBV19 and TRBJ2-1, with 14 bases lining up with TRBD2. V was clipped by 5 bases and J by 0 bases; unmatched bases: 12. The CDR3 extends over 20 amino acids. Germline V gene sequence: CDR1 LNHDA, CDR2 SQIVND (reference sequence). The whole variable domain, filled in from reference TRBV19 and TRBJ2-1, reads DGGITQSPKYLFRKEGQNVTLSCEQNLNHDAMYWYRQDPGQGLRLIYYSQIVNDFQKGDIAEGYSVSREKKESFPLTVTSAQKNPTAFYLCASSPWTSGGLSNSYNEQFFGPGTRLTVL.

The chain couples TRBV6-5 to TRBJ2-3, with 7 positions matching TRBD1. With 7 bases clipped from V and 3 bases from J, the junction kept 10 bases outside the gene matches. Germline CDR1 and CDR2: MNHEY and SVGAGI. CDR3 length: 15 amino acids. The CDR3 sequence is CASMPRGSGTDTQYF. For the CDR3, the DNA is TGTGCCAGCATGCCCAGGGGGTCGGGGACAGATACGCAGTATTTT.

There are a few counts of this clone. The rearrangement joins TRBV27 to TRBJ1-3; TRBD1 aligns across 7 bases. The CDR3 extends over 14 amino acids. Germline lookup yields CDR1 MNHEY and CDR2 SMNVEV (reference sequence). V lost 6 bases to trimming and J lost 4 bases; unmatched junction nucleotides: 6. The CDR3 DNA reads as TGTGCCAGCAGCCGAACAGGGGCGGGAAACACCATATATTTT. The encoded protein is CASSRTGAGNTIYF.

The CDR3 protein is CASSVRGTETGGVDTQYF. In nucleotides, the CDR3 is TGTGCCAGCAGCGTAAGGGGCACTGAGACAGGGGGCGTAGATACGCAGTATTTT. The chain employs TRBV9 and TRBJ2-3; 10 bases map to TRBD1. The junction had 13 bases not matched to a gene; V was cut back by 1 base and J by 5 bases. Looked up from germline, CDR1 is SGDLS and CDR2 is YYNGEE. The CDR3 length is 18 residues.